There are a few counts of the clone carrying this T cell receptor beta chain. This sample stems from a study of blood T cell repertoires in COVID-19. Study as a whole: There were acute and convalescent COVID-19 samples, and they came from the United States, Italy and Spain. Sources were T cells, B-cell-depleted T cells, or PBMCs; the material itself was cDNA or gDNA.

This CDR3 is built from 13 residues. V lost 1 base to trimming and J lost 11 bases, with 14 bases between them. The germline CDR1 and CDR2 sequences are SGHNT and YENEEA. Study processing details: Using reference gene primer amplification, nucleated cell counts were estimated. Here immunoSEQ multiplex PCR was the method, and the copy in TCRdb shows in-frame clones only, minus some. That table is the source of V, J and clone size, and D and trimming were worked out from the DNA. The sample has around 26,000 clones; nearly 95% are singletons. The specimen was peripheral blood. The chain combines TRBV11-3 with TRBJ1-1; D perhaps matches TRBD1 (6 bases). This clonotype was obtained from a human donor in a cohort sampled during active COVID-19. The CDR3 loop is CASSLGGPGAAFF. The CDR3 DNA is TGTGCCAGCAGCTTAGGGGGTCCAGGGGCCGCTTTCTTT.